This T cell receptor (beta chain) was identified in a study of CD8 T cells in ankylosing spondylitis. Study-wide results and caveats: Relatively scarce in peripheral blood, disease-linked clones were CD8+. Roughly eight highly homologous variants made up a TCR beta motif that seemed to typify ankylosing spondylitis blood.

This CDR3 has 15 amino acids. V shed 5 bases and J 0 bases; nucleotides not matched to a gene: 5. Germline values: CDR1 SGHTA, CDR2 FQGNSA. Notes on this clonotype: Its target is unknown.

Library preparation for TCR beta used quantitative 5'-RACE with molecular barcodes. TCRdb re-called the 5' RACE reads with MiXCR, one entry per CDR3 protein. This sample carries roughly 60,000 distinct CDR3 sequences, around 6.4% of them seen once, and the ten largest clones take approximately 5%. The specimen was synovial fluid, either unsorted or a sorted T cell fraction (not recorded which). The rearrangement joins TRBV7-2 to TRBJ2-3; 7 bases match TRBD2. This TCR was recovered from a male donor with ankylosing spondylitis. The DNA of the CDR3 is TGTGCCAGCAGCGTACTAGCGTCTAGCACAGATACGCAGTATTTT. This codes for CASSVLASSTDTQYF.